The clone carrying this TCR beta chain is termed medium-sized. The antigen is undetermined. Brentuximab vedotin exposure varied, and every patient relapsed after autologous stem cell transplantation. The best responses consisted of complete response, partial response or progressive disease. This record comes from a study of PD-1 blockade in classical Hodgkin lymphoma. In the study overall: Intravenous delivery of nivolumab at 3 mg/kg to patients occurred every 2 weeks.

Whole-study results and caveats: Lower baseline TCR diversity marked trial partial responders and progressors. There was a significant rise in CD4+ TCR diversity by C4D1, with no such rise for CD8+.

The CDR3 covers 14 residues. Germline lookup yields CDR1 KGHSH and CDR2 LQKENI. Trimming stripped 2 bases from V and 1 base from J, with 9 bases between. Method: immunoSEQ multiplex PCR; TCRdb's copy keeps in-frame clones and lacks some. The table shows 26,000 or so clones, with around 70% occurring only once. The sample was peripheral blood mononuclear cells (PBMCs), taken before the second cycle of nivolumab. This clonotype was obtained from a human donor with classical Hodgkin lymphoma. This sequence joins TRBV18 and TRBJ2-7; D is tentatively TRBD1 or TRBD2 (6 bases each). The CDR3 is CASSPGGGSYEQYF. CDR3 nucleotide sequence: TGTGCCAGCTCACCAGGAGGGGGTTCCTACGAGCAGTACTTC.